The T cell receptor (beta chain) under discussion was sequenced for a study of blood T cell repertoires in COVID-19. Study details: Material from acute and convalescent COVID-19 was sourced from the United States, Italy and Spain. T cells, B-cell-depleted T cells, or PBMCs supplied cDNA or gDNA.

Study processing details: How many nucleated cells were present was estimated from reference gene primer amplification. Libraries were prepared by immunoSEQ multiplex PCR; TCRdb keeps only in-frame clonotypes and omits some of them. That table is the source of V, J and clone size, and D and trimming were worked out from the DNA. The sample contains about 240,000 clones, approximately 86% of which appear only once. Germline-derived CDR1 and CDR2 are LGHNT and FRNRAP. V was cut by 3 bases and J by 3 bases, with 13 bases left in between. The CDR3 contains 15 residues. The V and J genes are TRBV12-5 and TRBJ2-3; weak D call: TRBD2 (5 bases). The clonotype was recovered from a man aged 55 to 70 who had recovered from COVID-19. Sequenced material: peripheral blood. This CDR3 is CASGLLAEDTDTQYF. The CDR3 nucleotides read TGTGCTAGTGGTTTACTCGCGGAGGATACAGATACGCAGTATTTT.